This T cell receptor beta chain was documented in a study of blood T cells in healthy people across ages (dated by TCRdb to between 2015 and 2017). Looking at the study overall: In model experiments, template switching captured about one uniquely barcoded TCR beta cDNA molecule for every two T cells. The study measured age-related changes in TCR beta repertoire diversity using deep sequencing normalized with unique cDNA molecular identifiers. The donors were divided into four age groups: young (average about 16 years), middle-aged (about 40), aged (around 67) and long-lived (about 80). Two additional independent replicas of 1 million unique cDNA reads from the same blood draw were analyzed for two donors (one aged 18 to 30 and one aged 80 or older).

General findings and caveats noted by the study authors: Observed TCR beta diversity correlated strongly with the percentage of naive T cells measured by flow cytometry. Because profiling used bulk unsorted PBMCs, naive and antigen-experienced compartments could not be compared conclusively. Estimates of total diversity based on one million sequenced T cells were considered lower bounds and underestimates. Donor CMV infection status was unknown, potentially confounding age-related changes in expanded clonotypes. As age increased, observed TCR beta diversity per million T cells dropped in a roughly linear way, and a significant reduction was already evident by age 40. The long-lived group showed more naive CD4+ T cells, fewer expanded clones and increased TCR diversity than the aged group, suggesting age selection.

Systemically healthy Caucasian individuals from Russia, 39 in total and aged about 6 to 90 years, were included as donors. Ten milliliters of peripheral blood were drawn from each donor into EDTA-treated Vacutainer tubes. Ficoll-Paque density-gradient centrifugation was used to isolate PBMCs, with at least 6 million obtained per sample. Total RNA was extracted from PBMCs with Trizol reagent, with at least 5 micrograms obtained per sample. The percentages of naive CD45RAhigh/CD27high T cells were determined by flow cytometry on a PBMC aliquot from every donor. This clonotype was seen more than once but under ten times. The specificity of this receptor is unknown. Per-base qualities were not stored, and no clone one base away is much larger. V lost 6 bases and J lost 4 bases, and the count of bases not matched to a germline gene is 10. Including cysteine and phenylalanine, the CDR3 has 16 amino acids. The retained sequence is limited to the CDR3, 48 bases, with the frame set at the first base. The germline V gene provides CDR1 MDHEN and CDR2 SYDVKM.

Libraries were built with 5' RACE. These reads were obtained on an Illumina HiSeq 2500. The second PCR ran for about 6 to 12 cycles and used a J-beta primer mix along with a sample-barcoded 5' primer. A template-switch 5' adaptor carrying 12 random nucleotides introduced a unique molecular identifier onto each TCR beta cDNA molecule. Each sample yielded at least 2.5 million CDR3-containing paired-end reads. First-strand cDNA synthesis was performed from all RNA using the Mint cDNA synthesis kit, with priming by a TRBC-specific oligonucleotide. Following uracil-DNA glycosylase treatment, a first 18-cycle PCR with universal primers M1SS and BC2_uni_R was performed on all cDNA. As for the authors' bioinformatics: For normalization, 1 million high-quality reads, each with a distinct molecular identifier, were randomly selected from each sample. Reads sharing molecular identifiers were discarded rather than binned into consensus sequences. MiTCR, run with a Q25 quality threshold and the strictest error-elimination algorithm, handled CDR3 identification, clonotype clustering and error correction. A nonparametric unseen species model with Euler transformation was used to estimate a lower bound on total TCR beta diversity. In-frame beta chains were kept once TCRdb had trimmed the public reads at Q25 with fastp and called clones with MiXCR. One record per CDR3 amino acid sequence lists the most common genes and DNA. The V and J calls were not made by the authors but by TCRdb's processing. The sample contains some 800,000 distinct CDR3 sequences, 20% to 30% of them found a single time. Of the sample, under 4% falls within the top ten clones.

The same data also went into a second study, on T cells of mothers and their children. As that second paper reports: Nine systemically healthy Caucasian individuals served as donors, namely three mothers together with their six children. cDNA synthesis consumed the entire amount of extracted RNA, loaded at around 1.5 ug RNA in each 15 ul reaction. In the second PCR, sample barcodes and 2-4 random nucleotides were introduced via the M1S primer. Over 10 million TCR beta CDR3 reads came from each mother, compared with several million reads from each child. Thymic selection similarly shapes TCR recombination output in related and unrelated pairs, with minor effect from inherited differences. Normalized repertoire overlap in related mother-child pairs was always slightly higher than in unrelated mother-child pairs, but the difference was never significant. No persistent microchimeric T cell clones were detected, at a sensitivity of around 97 clones per million clonotypes. The study used deep NGS to compare TCR beta repertoires of mothers and children, seeking features distinguishing related mother-child pairs from unrelated individuals. Mothers averaged approximately 40 +/- 4 years of age and children averaged around 10 +/- 4 years. After adapter ligation was performed with NEBNext reagents, the libraries were sequenced on an Illumina HiSeq 2000 with 100+100 nt paired-end reads. Mother and child libraries were prepared a month apart and sequenced in separate runs to prevent cross-contamination. For each donor, between about 500,000 and 2,200,000 distinct TCR beta clonotypes were identified. Naive TCR beta clonotypes were estimated from low-frequency clonotypes matched to each donor's FACS-determined naive share, without sorting.

The clonotype comes from a boy aged 5-17 years in good health. The rearranged segments are TRBV28 and TRBJ1-1; 11 central bases correspond to TRBD1. Input material: blood. The CDR3 sequence is CASRRASGTGGTEAFF. The DNA reads TGTGCCAGCAGACGTGCTTCCGGGACAGGGGGCACTGAAGCTTTCTTT.